Listed below are T cell receptor beta chains from one sample, sequenced in a study of blood T cell repertoires in COVID-19. TCRdb's table, derived via immunoSEQ multiplex PCR, lists solely in-frame clones and lacks some. The sample consists of 120,000 to 150,000 clones, roughly 84% of them appearing once. The sample was peripheral blood. All receptors derive from a man aged 30 to 39 with COVID-19, enrolled during active disease. Both conserved end residues are part of each CDR3. D genes are given only for firm matches. Clone size appears in some rows only: once, few, many, or a class for an expanded clone.

d_gene	abundance	j_gene	v_gene	CDR3nt	CDR3aa
TRBD1	.	TRBJ1-5	TRBV3-1/TRBV3-2	TGTGCCAGCAGCCAGACAGGGTCTTTCGGGAATCAGCCCCAGCATTTT	CASSQTGSFGNQPQHF
TRBD2	.	TRBJ2-7	TRBV7-9	TGTGCCAGCAGCTTGACTAGCGGAACCTACGAGCAGTACTTC	CASSLTSGTYEQYF
TRBD1	.	TRBJ1-1	TRBV5-8	TGTGCCAGCAGCCACGGGACAGCGCCAACCCTAGCTTTCTTT	CASSHGTAPTLAFF
.	.	TRBJ2-5	TRBV29-1	TGCAGCGTCGCTGGGACTGCCGGGACCCAGTACTTC	CSVAGTAGTQYF
TRBD1	.	TRBJ1-2	TRBV27	TGTGCCAGCAGTTTTGGACAGGGAATAGGGGGCTACACCTTC	CASSFGQGIGGYTF
TRBD2	.	TRBJ2-7	TRBV9	TGTGCCAGCAGCGTTCAGCGGGACTCGGGCGAGCAGTACTTC	CASSVQRDSGEQYF
TRBD2	.	TRBJ2-3	TRBV10-2	TGCGCCAGCCGCGACGGCACTAGCGGGAGCGATACGCAGTATTTT	CASRDGTSGSDTQYF
.	.	TRBJ2-3	TRBV6-5	TGTGCCAGCAGTTACAGCCGACTAAGGCCAGATACGCAGTATTTT	CASSYSRLRPDTQYF
TRBD2	.	TRBJ2-1	TRBV19	TGTGCCAGTAGTGTGGTAGCGGGAGGGAATGAGCAGTTCTTC	CASSVVAGGNEQFF
.	.	TRBJ1-5	TRBV15	TGTGCCACCAGCAGCCCCACGGAAGTACGCTCTGACTACAATCAGCCCCAGCATTTT	CATSSPTEVRSDYNQPQHF
.	.	TRBJ1-2	TRBV2	TGTGCCAGTGCCCCCAACAGGGACACCTATGGCTACACCTTC	CASAPNRDTYGYTF
TRBD2	few	TRBJ2-2	TRBV24-1	TGTGCCACCAGTGGCCGACTAGCGGGCCCGAACACCGGGGAGCTGTTTTTT	CATSGRLAGPNTGELFF
.	.	TRBJ1-2	TRBV19	TGTGCCAGTAGTACAAACAGGGTCACTGGCTACACCTTC	CASSTNRVTGYTF
.	.	TRBJ1-5	TRBV7-9	TGTGCCAGCGGCCAGGAAGGGGGTCAGCCCCAGCATTTT	CASGQEGGQPQHF
TRBD1	few	TRBJ1-5	TRBV18	TGTGCCAGCTCAGCACCGGGACAGGGGAGACAGCCCCAGCATTTT	CASSAPGQGRQPQHF
.	.	TRBJ1-1	TRBV6-5	TGTGCCAGCGGAAAAAGGGGGATGAACACTGAAGCTTTCTTT	CASGKRGMNTEAFF
TRBD1	few	TRBJ2-3	TRBV6-5	TGTGCCAGCATGGTCGGACAGGGGTCAGATACGCAGTATTTT	CASMVGQGSDTQYF
TRBD1	.	TRBJ2-1	TRBV7-3	TGTGCCAGCAGCCCAGACAGGGGAAGGAACAATGAGCAGTTCTTC	CASSPDRGRNNEQFF
.	.	TRBJ1-1	TRBV29-1	TGCAGCGTGGGGACTACTAGGCAGATCTCGAACACTGAAGCTTTCTTT	CSVGTTRQISNTEAFF
.	.	TRBJ2-1	TRBV5-4	TGTGCCAGCAGTTTGGCGGCGGGATTGGAAAATGAGCAGTTCTTC	CASSLAAGLENEQFF
TRBD1	.	TRBJ1-1	TRBV28	TGTGCCAGCAGTCATCCGGGACAGGGAAGCACTGAAGCTTTCTTT	CASSHPGQGSTEAFF
.	.	TRBJ1-2	TRBV24-1	TGTGCCACCAGTAGCCCTGGATGGGCCACGCTCGTAGGCTATGGCTACACCTTC	CATSSPGWATLVGYGYTF
.	.	TRBJ1-2	TRBV28	TGTGCCAGCAGTTCCCAGGGAAATGGCTACACCTTC	CASSSQGNGYTF
TRBD1	once	TRBJ2-3	TRBV5-1	TGCGCCAGCAGCAGAGGGGGCACTGCTAGCACAGATACGCAGTATTTT	CASSRGGTASTDTQYF
TRBD2	few	TRBJ2-3	TRBV5-6	TGTGCCAGCAGCTTAACTAGCGGGACAGATACGCAGTATTTT	CASSLTSGTDTQYF
.	once	TRBJ2-7	TRBV28	TGTGCCAGCAGCCCCCTGGAGTACGAGCAGTACTTC	CASSPLEYEQYF
.	.	TRBJ2-4	TRBV28	TGTGCCAGCAAGGGGGAGATTGTAGCCAAAAACATTCAGTACTTC	CASKGEIVAKNIQYF
.	.	TRBJ1-5	TRBV7-9	TGTGCCAGCAGCCTGGACTCGGGGGGTCAGCCCCAGCATTTT	CASSLDSGGQPQHF
.	.	TRBJ1-6	TRBV4-3	TGCGCCAGCAGCCAAGAAGGGGGAACCTATAATTCACCCCTCCACTTT	CASSQEGGTYNSPLHF
.	few	TRBJ1-1	TRBV21-1	TGTGCCAGCAGGAGGGGGGGGACTGAAGCTTTCTTT	CASRRGGTEAFF
TRBD2	.	TRBJ2-5	TRBV13	TGTGCCAGCAGCTTAGACCGAACTCGGGAGGGCGATGGAGAGACCCAGTACTTC	CASSLDRTREGDGETQYF
.	.	TRBJ1-2	TRBV24-1	TGTGCCACCAGTTTAGGGGCAAACTATGGCTACACCTTC	CATSLGANYGYTF
.	.	TRBJ1-2	TRBV30	TGTGCCAGTTGGAACAGCTATGGCTACACCTTC	CASWNSYGYTF
TRBD2	.	TRBJ2-3	TRBV5-1	TGCGCCAGCAGCTTGCCCCAAGCGGGAGAGAAAGATACGCAGTATTTT	CASSLPQAGEKDTQYF
.	.	TRBJ2-5	TRBV5-5	TGTGCCAGCAGCTTGCGCAGCGTCGGAGTGGTGACCCAGTACTTC	CASSLRSVGVVTQYF